Listed below are T cell receptor beta chains from one sample, sequenced in a study of tumor and adjacent non-tumor tissue in lung cancer. TCRdb re-analysed the multiplex PCR reads in MiXCR, keeping a single row per CDR3 protein. The data show more than 60,000 distinct CDR3 sequences, around 80% seen once. The specimen sequenced was distant non-tumor lung tissue. The receptors originated from a man aged 55 to 70 with non-small cell lung cancer. Each CDR3 is given with its conserved first and last residue. D genes are given only for firm matches. Expanded clones are given a class, and other clones once, few, many or no size at all.

TRBJ2-5 | TRBV6-5 | - | - | CVGRDTLTKYF | TGTGTCGGCAGGGACACGTTGACCAAGTACTTC
TRBJ2-3 | TRBV28 | - | - | CASSQGVAGTETQYF | TGTGCCAGCAGCCAGGGGGTAGCGGGAACGGAAACGCAGTATTTT
TRBJ2-2 | TRBV4-1 | - | - | CASSQEDRNTGELLF | TGCGCCAGCAGCCAAGAAGACAGGAATACCGGGGAGCTGCTTTTT
TRBJ1-1 | TRBV5-4 | TRBD1 | - | CPSSSQGRGTEAFF | TGTCCCAGCAGCTCACAGGGGCGTGGAACTGAAGCTTTCTTT
TRBJ1-6 | TRBV6-1 | - | once | CVNSDRRSPLHF | TGTGTCAACAGTGACCGACGTTCACCCCTCCACTTT
TRBJ2-7 | TRBV10-2 | - | - | CASSEWDKAVNSSYEQYF | TGCGCCAGCAGTGAGTGGGATAAAGCGGTCAATAGCTCCTACGAGCAGTACTTC
TRBJ2-7 | TRBV11-2 | TRBD2 | - | CAISLESMSSGRYEQYF | TGTGCCATCAGCTTAGAGAGTATGTCTAGCGGGAGATACGAGCAGTACTTC
TRBJ2-3 | TRBV29-1 | - | medium-sized | CSVEGTVTDTQYF | TGCAGCGTTGAAGGGACAGTCACAGATACGCAGTATTTT
TRBJ2-4 | TRBV19 | - | few | CASLGSGNIQYF | TGTGCCAGTTTGGGATCGGGGAACATTCAGTACTTC
TRBJ2-2 | TRBV5-4 | TRBD2 | - | CASSVLAGNTGELLF | TGTGCCAGCAGCGTCTTAGCGGGGAACACCGGGGAGCTGCTTTTT